This note documents a single T cell receptor beta chain sequence. This clone may be a read error of a much larger clone one base away. The data are from a study of T cells after yellow fever vaccination. Overall study context: The SMART-Seq v4 Ultra Low Input method served to prepare the low-cell-number fractions.

It was through 5'RACE template switching that TCR cDNA was made, with a universal primer site and UMIs added. Each CDR3 protein gets one entry after TCRdb re-called the 5' RACE reads with MiXCR. The table has roughly 310,000 distinct CDR3 sequences, more than 8.5% seen once; the top ten hold around 17%. The germline V gene has CDR1 DFQATT and CDR2 SNEGSKA (reference sequence). The length of the CDR3 is 14 residues. This TCR came from a man aged 18 to 29 who received the YFV17D yellow fever vaccine. This material consisted of PBMCs, taken on the day of the first yellow fever vaccination. The chain is built from TRBV20-1 and TRBJ2-5, with no clear D. The CDR3 sequence: CCARDVTFEETQYF. As DNA, the CDR3 is TGCTGTGCTAGAGATGTTACTTTTGAGGAGACCCAGTACTTC.